The 10 T cell receptor beta chains presented below share a single source sample, sequenced in a study of shared clonotypes between healthy human individuals. The naive CD8 subset, CD45RO-negative cells positively selected for CCR7, excluded terminally differentiated effector memory CD45RA+ cells. The table came from immunoSEQ multiplex PCR; TCRdb's copy has only in-frame clones and leaves some out. The data hold about 2.1 million clones, with approximately 92% observed a single time. Sequencing was carried out using naive CD8+ T cells from PBMCs. All receptors come from a man aged 18 to 30 in good health. Some clones in this sample may be carry-over from other donors' samples.

The CDR3 reads CASSPPQLAGVPDTQYF. DNA for the CDR3: TGTGCCAGCTCACCACCTCAACTAGCGGGAGTTCCAGATACGCAGTATTTT. The genes are TRBV18 and TRBJ2-3, with 11 bases aligning to TRBD2. After removal of 0 bases from V and 4 bases from J, the junction contained 6 bases not matched to a gene. The CDR3 totals 17 residues. Germline V CDR1 and CDR2: KGHSH, LQKENI.

In its sample, this clone was seen once. The V and J genes are TRBV9 and TRBJ2-1; the match to TRBD1 covers 10 bases. The V gene's germline CDR1 is SGDLS and CDR2 YYNGEE. The CDR3 is 14 residues long. With 4 bases clipped from V and 8 bases from J, the junction kept 6 bases outside the gene matches. Written as DNA, the CDR3 is TGTGCCAGCAGCTCCGACGGGACAGGGGATGAGCAGTTCTTC. It specifies CASSSDGTGDEQFF.

The rearrangement joins TRBV27 to TRBJ2-1; no definite D call. The CDR3 extends over 12 amino acids. V dropped 5 bases and J dropped 2 bases, with 4 bases sitting between them. The germline gives CDR1 MNHEY, CDR2 SMNVEV (reference sequence). CDR3 nucleotide sequence: TGTGCCAGCAGTGTTACCTACAATGAGCAGTTCTTC. It encodes CASSVTYNEQFF.

The chain recombines TRBV7-3 with TRBJ2-1, with 10 bases fitting TRBD2. This CDR3 contains 14 residues. The germline CDR1 and CDR2 sequences are SGHTA and FQGTGA. J gave up 3 bases and V 5 bases, and 1 base lay outside the gene matches. This CDR3 reads CASSRLAGYNEQFF. The CDR3 nucleotides read TGTGCCAGCAGCCGACTAGCGGGCTACAATGAGCAGTTCTTC.

The V call is TRBV25-1, the J call TRBJ1-2, with a possible D match to TRBD1 (5 bases). Germline V gene sequence: CDR1 MGHDK, CDR2 SYGVNS. Trimming cost V 6 bases and J 2 bases, with 7 bases left between them. The CDR3 has 12 amino acids. Here the CDR3 reads CASREGNYGYTF. The CDR3 DNA sequence: TGTGCCAGCAGAGAGGGGAACTATGGCTACACCTTC.

The chain has TRBV28 and TRBJ2-5; the match to TRBD1 covers 10 bases. The CDR3 has 15 amino acids. Per germline, CDR1 MDHEN and CDR2 SYDVKM. Trimming at V came to 6 bases and at J to 4 bases, leaving 8 bases not matched to a gene. This chain's CDR3 is CASSPTGQGRETQYF. The CDR3 coding sequence is TGTGCCAGCAGCCCGACGGGACAGGGGCGAGAGACCCAGTACTTC.

J is TRBJ2-2 and V is TRBV29-1; D might be TRBD1 (8 bases). V gave up 7 bases and J gave up 3 bases, with 12 bases separating them. The CDR3 consists of 13 residues. Germline values: CDR1 SQVTM, CDR2 ANQGSEA. DNA for the CDR3: TGCAGCGGACAGGGGAGGGACACCGGGGAGCTGTTTTTT. This sequence encodes CSGQGRDTGELFF.

The chain joins TRBV6-5 to TRBJ1-2, with D tentatively TRBD1 (6 bases). Per germline, CDR1 MNHEY and CDR2 SVGAGI. V shed 10 bases and J shed 6 bases, with 12 bases lying between them. The CDR3 has 11 amino acids. The CDR3 bases are TGTGCCACCATCCAGGGGAATGGCTACACCTTC. It encodes CATIQGNGYTF.

The V gene is TRBV28, the J gene TRBJ2-7, with D possibly TRBD2 on 5 matching bases. V dropped 6 bases and J dropped 6 bases, with 15 bases sitting between them. There are 13 residues in the CDR3. Looked up from germline, CDR1 is MDHEN and CDR2 is SYDVKM. The DNA for the CDR3 is TGTGCCAGCAGCAACTCCGGCCGGGGCGAGCAGTACTTC. Residues: CASSNSGRGEQYF. Drawing the rest from reference TRBV28 and TRBJ2-7, the complete variable domain is DVKVTQSSRYLVKRTGEKVFLECVQDMDHENMFWYRQDPGLGLRLIYFSYDVKMKEKGDIPEGYSVSREKKERFSLILESASTNQTSMYLCASSNSGRGEQYFGPGTRLTVT.

The chain employs TRBV4-3 and TRBJ2-1; 8 bases match TRBD2. V was clipped by 0 bases and J by 9 bases; unmatched bases: 10. This CDR3 has 16 residues. Germline V gives CDR1 LGHNA, CDR2 YSLEER. CDR3 region: CASSQDLAGGGSEQFF. DNA of the CDR3: TGCGCCAGCAGCCAAGATCTCGCGGGAGGTGGGAGTGAGCAGTTCTTC.